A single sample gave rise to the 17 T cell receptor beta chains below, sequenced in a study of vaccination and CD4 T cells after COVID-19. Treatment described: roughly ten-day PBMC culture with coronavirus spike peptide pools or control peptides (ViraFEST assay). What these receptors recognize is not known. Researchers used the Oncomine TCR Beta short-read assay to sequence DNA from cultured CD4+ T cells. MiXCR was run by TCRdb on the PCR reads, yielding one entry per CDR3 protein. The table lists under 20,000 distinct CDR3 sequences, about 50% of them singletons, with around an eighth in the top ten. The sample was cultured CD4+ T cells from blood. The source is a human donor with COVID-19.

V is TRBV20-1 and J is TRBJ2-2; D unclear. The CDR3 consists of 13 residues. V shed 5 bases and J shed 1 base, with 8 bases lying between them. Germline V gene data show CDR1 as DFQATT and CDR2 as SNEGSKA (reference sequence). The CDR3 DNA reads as TGCAGTGCTTGGCTGGTGAACACCGGGGAGCTGTTTTTT. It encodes CSAWLVNTGELFF.

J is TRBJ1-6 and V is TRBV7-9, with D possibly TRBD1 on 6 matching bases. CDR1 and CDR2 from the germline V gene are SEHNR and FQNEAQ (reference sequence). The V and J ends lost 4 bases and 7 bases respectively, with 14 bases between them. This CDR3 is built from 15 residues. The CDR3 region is CASSSYREGNSPLHF. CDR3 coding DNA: TGTGCCAGCAGCTCCTACAGGGAGGGCAATTCACCCCTCCACTTT.

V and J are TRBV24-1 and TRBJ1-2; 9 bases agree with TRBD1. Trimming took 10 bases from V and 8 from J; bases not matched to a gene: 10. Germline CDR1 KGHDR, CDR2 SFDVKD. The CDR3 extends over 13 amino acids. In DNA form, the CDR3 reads TGTGCCACGTCACAGGGGGCGAGTGGAGGCTACACCTTC. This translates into CATSQGASGGYTF.

The CDR3 sequence is CSASPGFFSYEQYF. In nucleotides, the CDR3 is TGCAGTGCTAGCCCGGGGTTTTTCTCCTACGAGCAGTACTTC. This chain links TRBV20-1 with TRBJ2-7; maybe TRBD2 (5 bases). The CDR3 sequence is 14 residues long. The V gene lost 3 bases and the J gene lost 0 bases, with 12 bases spanning the gap. Germline CDR1 DFQATT, CDR2 SNEGSKA (reference sequence).

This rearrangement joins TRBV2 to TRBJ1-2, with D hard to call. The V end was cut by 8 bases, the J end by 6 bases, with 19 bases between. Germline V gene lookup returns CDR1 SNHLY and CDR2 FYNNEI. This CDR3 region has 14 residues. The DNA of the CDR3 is TGTGCCAGCGGGGAAGGACCCCACGGGAATGGCTACACCTTC. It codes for CASGEGPHGNGYTF. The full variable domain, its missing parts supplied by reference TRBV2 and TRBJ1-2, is EPEVTQTPSHQVTQMGQEVILRCVPISNHLYFYWYRQILGQKVEFLVSFYNNEISEKSEIFDDQFSVERPDGSNFTLKIRSTKLEDSAMYFCASGEGPHGNGYTFGSGTRLTVV.

The CDR3 coding sequence is TGTGCCAGCAGGGGGGAACTTACCGGGGAGCTGTTTTTT. Residues: CASRGELTGELFF. The rearrangement joins TRBV2 to TRBJ2-2, with D perhaps TRBD1 or TRBD2 (5 bases each). The V gene's germline CDR1 is SNHLY and CDR2 FYNNEI. The CDR3 spans 13 residues. The V end lost 6 bases, the J end lost 5 bases, and 10 bases lay between the germline ends.

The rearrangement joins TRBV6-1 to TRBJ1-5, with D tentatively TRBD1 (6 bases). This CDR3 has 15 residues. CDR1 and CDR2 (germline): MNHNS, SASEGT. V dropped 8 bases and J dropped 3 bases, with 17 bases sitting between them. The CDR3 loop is CASFGGGAINQPQHF. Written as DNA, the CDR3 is TGTGCCAGCTTTGGTGGGGGGGCAATCAATCAGCCCCAGCATTTT.

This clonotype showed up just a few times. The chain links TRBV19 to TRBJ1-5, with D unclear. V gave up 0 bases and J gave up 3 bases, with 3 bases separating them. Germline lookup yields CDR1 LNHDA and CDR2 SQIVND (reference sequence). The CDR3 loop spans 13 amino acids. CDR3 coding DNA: TGTGCCAGTAGTATAGATACCAATCAGCCCCAGCATTTT. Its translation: CASSIDTNQPQHF.

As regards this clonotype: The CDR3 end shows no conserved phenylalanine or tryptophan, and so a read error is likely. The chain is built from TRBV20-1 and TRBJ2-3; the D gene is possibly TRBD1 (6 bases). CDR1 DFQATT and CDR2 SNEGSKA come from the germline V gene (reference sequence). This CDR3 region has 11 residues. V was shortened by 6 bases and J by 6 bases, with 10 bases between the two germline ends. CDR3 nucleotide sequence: TGCAGTGCCTACAGGGTGGATACGCAGTATCTT. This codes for CSAYRVDTQYL.

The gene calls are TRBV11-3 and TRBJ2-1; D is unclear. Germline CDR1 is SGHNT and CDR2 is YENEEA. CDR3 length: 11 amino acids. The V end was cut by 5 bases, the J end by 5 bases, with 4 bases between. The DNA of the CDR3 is TGTGCCAGCAGCCCAGACAATGAGCAGTTCTTC. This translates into CASSPDNEQFF.

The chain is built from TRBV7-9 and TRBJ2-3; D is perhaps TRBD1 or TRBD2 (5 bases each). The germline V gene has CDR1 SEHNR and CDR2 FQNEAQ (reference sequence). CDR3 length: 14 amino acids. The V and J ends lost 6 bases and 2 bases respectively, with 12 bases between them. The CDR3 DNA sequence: TGTGCCAGCAGTTACATGGGGACCACAGATACGCAGTATTTT. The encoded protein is CASSYMGTTDTQYF.

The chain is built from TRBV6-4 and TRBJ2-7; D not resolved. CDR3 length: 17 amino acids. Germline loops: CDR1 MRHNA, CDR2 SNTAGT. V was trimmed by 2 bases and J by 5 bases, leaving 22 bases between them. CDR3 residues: CASSDDWRGPPLHEQYF. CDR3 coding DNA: TGTGCCAGCAGTGACGATTGGAGAGGTCCCCCTCTCCACGAGCAGTACTTC.

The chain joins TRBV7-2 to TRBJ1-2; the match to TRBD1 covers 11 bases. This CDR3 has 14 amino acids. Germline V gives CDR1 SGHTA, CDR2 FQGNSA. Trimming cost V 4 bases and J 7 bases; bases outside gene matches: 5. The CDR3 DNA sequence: TGTGCCAGCAGCTCCTGGACAGGGGGCTCTGGCTACACCTTC. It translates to CASSSWTGGSGYTF.

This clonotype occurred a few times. CDR3 bases: TGTGCCACCAGCAGCCCCAACAGGGGAGACTATGGCTACACCTTC. Its protein product is CATSSPNRGDYGYTF. The V gene is TRBV15, the J gene TRBJ1-2; the match to TRBD1 covers 7 bases. Germline V lookup: CDR1 LNHNV, CDR2 YYDKDF (reference sequence). J gave up 3 bases and V 3 bases, and 7 bases lay outside the gene matches. CDR3 size: 15 residues.

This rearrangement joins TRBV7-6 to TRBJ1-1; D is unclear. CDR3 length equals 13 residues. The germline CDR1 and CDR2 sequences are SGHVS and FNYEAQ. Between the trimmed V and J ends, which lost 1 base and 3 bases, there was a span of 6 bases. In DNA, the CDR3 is TGTGCCAGCAGCTTAGAGGGTGACACTGAAGCTTTCTTT. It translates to CASSLEGDTEAFF.

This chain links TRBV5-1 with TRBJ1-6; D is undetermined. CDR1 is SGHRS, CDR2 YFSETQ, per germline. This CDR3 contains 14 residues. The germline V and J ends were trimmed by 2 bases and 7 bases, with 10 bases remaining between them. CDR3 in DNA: TGCGCCAGCAGCTTACCCCTGGAAAATTCACCCCTCCACTTT. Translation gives CASSLPLENSPLHF.

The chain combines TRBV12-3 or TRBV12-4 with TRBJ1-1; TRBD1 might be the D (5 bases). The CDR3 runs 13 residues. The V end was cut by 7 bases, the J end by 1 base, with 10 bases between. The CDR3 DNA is TGTGCCAGCACCTATCAGGGGAACACTGAAGCTTTCTTT. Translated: CASTYQGNTEAFF.